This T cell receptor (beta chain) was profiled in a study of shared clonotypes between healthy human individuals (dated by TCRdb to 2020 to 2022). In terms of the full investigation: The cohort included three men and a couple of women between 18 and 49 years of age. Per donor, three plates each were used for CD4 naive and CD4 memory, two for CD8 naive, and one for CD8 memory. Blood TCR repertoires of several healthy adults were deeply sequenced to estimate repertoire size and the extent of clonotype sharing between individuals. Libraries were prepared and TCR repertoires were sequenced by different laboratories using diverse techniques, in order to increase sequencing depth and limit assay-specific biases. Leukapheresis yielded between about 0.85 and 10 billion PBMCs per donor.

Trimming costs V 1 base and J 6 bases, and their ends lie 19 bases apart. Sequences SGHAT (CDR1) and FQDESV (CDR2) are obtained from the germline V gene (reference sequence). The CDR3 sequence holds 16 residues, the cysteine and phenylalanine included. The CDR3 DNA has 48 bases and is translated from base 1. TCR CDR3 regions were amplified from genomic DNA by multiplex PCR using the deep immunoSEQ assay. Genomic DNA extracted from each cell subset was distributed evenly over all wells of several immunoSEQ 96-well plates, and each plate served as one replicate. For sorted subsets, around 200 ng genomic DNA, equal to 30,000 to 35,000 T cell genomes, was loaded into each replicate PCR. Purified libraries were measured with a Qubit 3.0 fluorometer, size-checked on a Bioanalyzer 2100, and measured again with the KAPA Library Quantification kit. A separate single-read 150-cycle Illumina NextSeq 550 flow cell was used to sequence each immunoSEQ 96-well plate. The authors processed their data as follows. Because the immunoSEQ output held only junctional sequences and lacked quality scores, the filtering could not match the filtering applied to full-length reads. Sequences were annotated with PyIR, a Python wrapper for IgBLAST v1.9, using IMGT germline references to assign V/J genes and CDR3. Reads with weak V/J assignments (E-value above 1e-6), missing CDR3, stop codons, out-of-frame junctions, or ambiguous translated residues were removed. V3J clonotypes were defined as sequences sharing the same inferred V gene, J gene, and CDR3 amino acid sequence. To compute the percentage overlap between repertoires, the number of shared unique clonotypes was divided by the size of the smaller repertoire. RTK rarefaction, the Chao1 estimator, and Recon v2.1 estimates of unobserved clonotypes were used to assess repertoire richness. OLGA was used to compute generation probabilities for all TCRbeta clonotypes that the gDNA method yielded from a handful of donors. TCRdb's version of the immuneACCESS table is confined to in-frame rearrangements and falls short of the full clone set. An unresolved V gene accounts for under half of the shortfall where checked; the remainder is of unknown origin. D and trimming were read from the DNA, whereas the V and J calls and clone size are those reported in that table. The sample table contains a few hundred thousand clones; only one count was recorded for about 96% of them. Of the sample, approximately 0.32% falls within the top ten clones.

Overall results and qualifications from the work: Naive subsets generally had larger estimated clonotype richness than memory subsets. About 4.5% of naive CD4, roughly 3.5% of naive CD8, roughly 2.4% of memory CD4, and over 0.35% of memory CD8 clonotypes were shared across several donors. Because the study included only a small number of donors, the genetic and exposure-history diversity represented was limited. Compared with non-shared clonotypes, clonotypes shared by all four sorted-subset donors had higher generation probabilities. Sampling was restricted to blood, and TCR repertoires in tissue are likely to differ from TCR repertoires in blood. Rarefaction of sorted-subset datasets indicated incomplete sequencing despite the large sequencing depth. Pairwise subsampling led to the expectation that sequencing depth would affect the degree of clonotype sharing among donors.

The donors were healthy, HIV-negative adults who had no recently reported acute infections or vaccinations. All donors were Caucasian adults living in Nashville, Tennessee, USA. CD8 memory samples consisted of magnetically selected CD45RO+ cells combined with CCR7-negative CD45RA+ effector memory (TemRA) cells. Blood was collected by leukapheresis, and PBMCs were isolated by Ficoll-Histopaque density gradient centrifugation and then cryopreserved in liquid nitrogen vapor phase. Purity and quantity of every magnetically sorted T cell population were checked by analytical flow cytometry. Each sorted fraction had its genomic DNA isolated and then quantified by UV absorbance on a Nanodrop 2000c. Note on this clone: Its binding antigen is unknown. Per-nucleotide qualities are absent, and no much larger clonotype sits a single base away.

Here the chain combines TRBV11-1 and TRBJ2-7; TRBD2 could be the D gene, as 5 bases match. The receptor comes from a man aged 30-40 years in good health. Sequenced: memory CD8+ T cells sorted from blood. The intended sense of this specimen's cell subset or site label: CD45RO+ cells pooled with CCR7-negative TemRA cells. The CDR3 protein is CASSLDADFVGGEQYF. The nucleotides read TGTGCCAGCAGCTTAGACGCGGACTTTGTGGGTGGCGAGCAGTACTTC.